The 18 T cell receptor beta chains given below trace back to one sample, sequenced in a study of T cells in Graves' hyperthyroidism and ophthalmopathy. TCR beta CDR3 sequences were amplified from RNA transcripts. TCR CDR3 underwent first-round RT-PCR with the HTBI primer set. TCRdb re-analysed the multiplex PCR reads in MiXCR, keeping a single row per CDR3 protein. The sample records about 400,000 distinct CDR3 sequences, 15% being singletons. The sample was blood. The receptors were sampled from a woman in her twenties or thirties with Graves' hyperthyroidism.

The chain uses TRBV7-6 and TRBJ2-2; D is unresolved. From germline, CDR1 is SGHVS and CDR2 FNYEAQ. This CDR3 spans 17 amino acids. V lost 4 bases and J lost 1, with 16 bases in between. CDR3 nucleotides: TGTGCCAGCAGCTACGAATTTCCCCACAGGAACACCGGGGAGCTGTTTTTT. It encodes CASSYEFPHRNTGELFF.

The rearrangement links TRBV27 to TRBJ1-5; D is possibly TRBD1 (6 bases). The germline gives CDR1 MNHEY, CDR2 SMNVEV (reference sequence). This CDR3 contains 18 residues. The V gene lost 5 bases and the J gene lost 1 base, with 21 bases spanning the gap. CDR3 sequence: CASSQTGNFPLSNQPQHF. In nucleotides, the CDR3 is TGTGCCAGCAGTCAAACAGGGAACTTTCCTCTCAGCAATCAGCCCCAGCATTTT.

This clonotype was observed many times. The chain links TRBV28 to TRBJ2-7, with a tentative D call TRBD2 (6 bases). Germline V gene lookup returns CDR1 MDHEN and CDR2 SYDVKM. V was cut by 7 bases and J by 2 bases, with 30 bases left in between. The CDR3 runs to 19 residues. DNA for the CDR3: TGTGCCAGCACCTTTGGGGACTCTCCTGCGGGACGGGAACCCTACGAGCAGTACTTC. Amino acids: CASTFGDSPAGREPYEQYF.

This clonotype was counted many times. The chain joins TRBV19 to TRBJ1-2; D uncertain. This CDR3 is 14 amino acids long. CDR1 LNHDA and CDR2 SQIVND come from the germline V gene (reference sequence). Trimming left V 7 bases short and J 4 bases short, with 16 bases between. The CDR3 coding sequence is TGTGCCAGTACCAGCCAGGTCCTAACCTATGGCTACACCTTC. It is translated as CASTSQVLTYGYTF.

The chain combines TRBV5-1 with TRBJ1-5; D perhaps matches TRBD1 (5 bases). The CDR3 consists of 15 residues. CDR1 is SGHRS, CDR2 YFSETQ, per germline. V was shortened by 1 base and J by 8 bases, with 16 bases between the two germline ends. The CDR3 loop is CASSLNGGDMEPQHF. CDR3 DNA: TGCGCCAGCAGCTTGAATGGGGGAGATATGGAGCCCCAGCATTTT.

The rearrangement links TRBV5-1 to TRBJ2-7; unclear D gene. The CDR3 is 13 amino acids. In germline, CDR1 is SGHRS, CDR2 YFSETQ. V lost 0 bases, J lost 2 bases, and 6 bases lay in between. The DNA for the CDR3 is TGCGCCAGCAGCTTGGAAAACCCCTACGAGCAGTACTTC. It specifies CASSLENPYEQYF.

This clonotype was observed a handful of times. The chain has TRBV24-1 and TRBJ2-7; TRBD1 aligns across 9 bases. Germline V lookup: CDR1 KGHDR, CDR2 SFDVKD. The CDR3 consists of 13 residues. V shed 9 bases and J 3 bases; nucleotides not matched to a gene: 5. The chain's CDR3 is CATRDREVYEQYF. CDR3 nucleotide sequence: TGTGCCACCCGGGACAGGGAAGTCTACGAGCAGTACTTC.

At least ten counts were recorded for this clonotype. This chain uses TRBV27 with TRBJ2-3, with no clear D. The CDR3 spans 17 residues. In germline, CDR1 is MNHEY, CDR2 SMNVEV (reference sequence). Between the trimmed V and J ends, which lost 5 bases and 0 bases, there was a span of 18 bases. The CDR3 sequence: CASSPDRWQASTDTQYF. The CDR3 DNA sequence: TGTGCCAGCAGTCCCGACCGTTGGCAGGCTAGCACAGATACGCAGTATTTT.

The chain links TRBV11-3 to TRBJ2-3; perhaps D is TRBD1 or TRBD2 (5 bases each). V was pared by 6 bases and J by 9 bases, with 19 bases between. CDR1 is SGHNT and CDR2 is YENEEA in the germline V gene. This CDR3 region has 14 residues. CDR3 in DNA: TGTGCCAGCAGTTTACGGGACGCCCTCGAGACGCAGTATTTT. Translating it yields CASSLRDALETQYF.

This clonotype was recorded at least ten times. The chain is built from TRBV18 and TRBJ1-3; D ambiguous. V was cut by 0 bases and J by 0 bases, with 12 bases left in between. From germline, CDR1 is KGHSH and CDR2 LQKENI. This CDR3 has 17 residues. This CDR3 is CASSPPGGLNSGNTIYF. The CDR3 DNA sequence: TGTGCCAGCTCACCACCGGGCGGTTTAAACTCTGGAAACACCATATATTTT.

This clonotype came up many times. The V gene is TRBV7-3, the J gene TRBJ2-1; the D call may be TRBD1 or TRBD2 (5 bases each). The CDR3 consists of 19 residues. The ends were cut back, 5 bases at V and 5 bases at J, with 28 bases in the middle. Germline loops: CDR1 SGHTA, CDR2 FQGTGA. CDR3 nucleotide sequence: TGTGCCAGCAGCCCCTCCCGGGTGGGGCGGGCTTTACTGGACAATGAGCAGTTCTTC. It translates to CASSPSRVGRALLDNEQFF. Complete variable domain (other parts from reference TRBV7-3 and TRBJ2-1): GAGVSQTPSNKVTEKGKYVELRCDPISGHTALYWYRQSLGQGPEFLIYFQGTGAADDSGLPNDRFFAVRPEGSVSTLKIQRTERGDSAVYLCASSPSRVGRALLDNEQFFGPGTRLTVL.

V usage is TRBV18 and J usage is TRBJ1-5, with a possible D match to TRBD1 (5 bases). V was pared by 0 bases and J by 12 bases, with 15 bases between. The CDR3 extends over 14 amino acids. Looked up from germline, CDR1 is KGHSH and CDR2 is LQKENI. CDR3 sequence (DNA): TGTGCCAGCTCACCACCTCTCGCCGGGGGACTCCAGCATTTT. It specifies CASSPPLAGGLQHF.

This clonotype was observed a single time. The chain couples TRBV27 to TRBJ1-6; the D is unclear. CDR3 length: 12 amino acids. The germline V and J ends were trimmed by 6 bases and 13 bases, with 13 bases remaining between them. Looked up from germline, CDR1 is MNHEY and CDR2 is SMNVEV (reference sequence). CDR3 DNA sequence: TGTGCCAGCAGCAACCGGAATACCCCCCTCCACTTT. Translation gives CASSNRNTPLHF.

A few counts support this clonotype. V is TRBV29-1 and J is TRBJ1-1, with 7 bases that match TRBD1. This CDR3 contains 16 residues. V dropped 3 bases and J dropped 1; count of bases not matched to a gene: 11. The germline V gene has CDR1 SQVTM and CDR2 ANQGSEA. The CDR3 bases are TGCAGCGTTGAGGAACAGGGGCGTGGGTGGAACACTGAAGCTTTCTTT. Amino acids: CSVEEQGRGWNTEAFF.

There are a few counts of this clonotype. This chain connects TRBV19 to TRBJ2-7; D possibly matches TRBD1 or TRBD2 (5 bases each). Trimming left V 8 bases short and J 0 bases short, with 14 bases between. This CDR3 spans 14 amino acids. Germline CDR1 reads LNHDA; CDR2 reads SQIVND (reference sequence). The CDR3: CASQQPGSSYEQYF. CDR3 DNA sequence: TGTGCCAGTCAACAACCAGGGAGCTCCTACGAGCAGTACTTC.

This clonotype was observed many times. This chain connects TRBV7-8 to TRBJ1-3; 8 bases match TRBD1. V lost 3 bases and J lost 0; bases outside the gene matches: 7. The CDR3 runs to 17 residues. Per germline, CDR1 SGHVS and CDR2 FQNEAQ. The CDR3 region is CASSFVGTGSSGNTIYF. The DNA for the CDR3 is TGTGCCAGCAGCTTCGTGGGGACAGGAAGCTCTGGAAACACCATATATTTT.

This clonotype was detected many times. V usage is TRBV6-1 and J usage is TRBJ1-5; D is uncertain. The CDR3 spans 15 residues. Germline V gene lookup returns CDR1 MNHNS and CDR2 SASEGT. V lost 5 bases to trimming and J lost 5 bases, with 16 bases between them. This CDR3 is CASSRYGVGDQPQHF. DNA for the CDR3: TGTGCCAGCAGTAGGTACGGGGTAGGTGATCAGCCCCAGCATTTT.

A few counts support this clonotype. The CDR3 sequence is CASRGPLTGELFF. In nucleotides, the CDR3 is TGTGCCAGCAGGGGGCCCTTAACCGGGGAGCTGTTTTTT. The rearrangement uses TRBV9 and TRBJ2-2; perhaps TRBD1 as D (5 bases). The CDR3 extends over 13 amino acids. Looked up from germline, CDR1 is SGDLS and CDR2 is YYNGEE. With 5 bases removed from V and 5 bases from J, the gap between germline ends came to 10 bases.